There are a few counts of the clone carrying this T cell receptor delta chain. The mismatch at residue 7 between this DNA's translation and the TCRdb protein of a much larger clone likely reflects a read error; the protein shown is translated from the DNA. The sample belongs to a study of gamma delta lymphoproliferative disorders and STAT genes. Genomic DNA from isolated PBMCs served as the sequencing template. TCRdb made new clone calls on the multiplex PCR reads using CATT. Counted here are over a thousand delta-chain clones, around 0.89% occurring once; the ten biggest clones make up around 50%. Sequenced input: blood. The sequence derives from a human donor in good health.

The CDR3 sequence: CAMRLSFWGLDKLIF. Written as DNA, the CDR3 is TGTGCAATGAGATTGTCCTTCTGGGGGTTAGATAAACTCATCTTT. This chain joins TRAV14/DV4 and TRDJ1, with 7 bases identical to TRDD3. The CDR3 is 15 amino acids. Germline trimming cut 5 bases from V and 5 bases from J; bases unmatched to any gene: 11. CDR1 is TSDPSYG and CDR2 is QGSYDQQN in the germline V gene (reference sequence).